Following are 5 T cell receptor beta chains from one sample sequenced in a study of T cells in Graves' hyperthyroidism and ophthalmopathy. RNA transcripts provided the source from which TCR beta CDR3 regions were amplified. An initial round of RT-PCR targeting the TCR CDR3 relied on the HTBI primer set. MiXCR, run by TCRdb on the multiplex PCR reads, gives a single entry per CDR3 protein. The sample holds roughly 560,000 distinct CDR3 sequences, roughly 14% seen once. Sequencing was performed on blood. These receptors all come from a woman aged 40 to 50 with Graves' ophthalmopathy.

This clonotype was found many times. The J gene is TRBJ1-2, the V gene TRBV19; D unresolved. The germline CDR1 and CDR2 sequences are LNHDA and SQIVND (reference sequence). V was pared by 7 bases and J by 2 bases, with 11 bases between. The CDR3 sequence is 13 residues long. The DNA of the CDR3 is TGTGCCAGTATCGACACGGTGAACTATGGCTACACCTTC. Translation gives CASIDTVNYGYTF. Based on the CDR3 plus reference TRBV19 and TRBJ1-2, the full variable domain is DGGITQSPKYLFRKEGQNVTLSCEQNLNHDAMYWYRQDPGQGLRLIYYSQIVNDFQKGDIAEGYSVSREKKESFPLTVTSAQKNPTAFYLCASIDTVNYGYTFGSGTRLTVV.

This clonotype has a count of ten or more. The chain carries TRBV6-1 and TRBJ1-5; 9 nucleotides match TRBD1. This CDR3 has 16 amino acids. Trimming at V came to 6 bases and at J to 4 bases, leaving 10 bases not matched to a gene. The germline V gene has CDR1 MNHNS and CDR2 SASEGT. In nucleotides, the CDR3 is TGTGCCAGCAGGCCTCACGGGACAGGGAGTAATCAGCCCCAGCATTTT. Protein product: CASRPHGTGSNQPQHF.

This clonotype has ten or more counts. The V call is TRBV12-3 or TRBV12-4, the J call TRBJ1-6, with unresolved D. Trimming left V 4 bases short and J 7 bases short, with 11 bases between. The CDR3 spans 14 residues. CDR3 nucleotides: TGTGCCAGCAGTTATAGCGGAGGGAATTCACCCCTCCACTTT. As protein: CASSYSGGNSPLHF.

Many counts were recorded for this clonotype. The CDR3 nucleotides read TGTGCCAGCAGCTTGGTAGGGAGGTCCTACGAGCAGTACTTC. This sequence encodes CASSLVGRSYEQYF. The rearrangement joins TRBV7-8 to TRBJ2-7, with a possible D match to TRBD2 (6 bases). V dropped 3 bases and J dropped 1 base, with 10 bases sitting between them. Looked up from germline, CDR1 is SGHVS and CDR2 is FQNEAQ. The CDR3 is made up of 14 amino acids.

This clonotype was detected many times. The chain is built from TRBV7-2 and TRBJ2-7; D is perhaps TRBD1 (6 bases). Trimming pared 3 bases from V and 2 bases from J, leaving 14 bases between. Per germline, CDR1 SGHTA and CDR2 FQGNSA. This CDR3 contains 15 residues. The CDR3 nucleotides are TGTGCCAGCAGCTTTCGACAGGACCTCACCTACGAGCAGTACTTC. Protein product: CASSFRQDLTYEQYF.